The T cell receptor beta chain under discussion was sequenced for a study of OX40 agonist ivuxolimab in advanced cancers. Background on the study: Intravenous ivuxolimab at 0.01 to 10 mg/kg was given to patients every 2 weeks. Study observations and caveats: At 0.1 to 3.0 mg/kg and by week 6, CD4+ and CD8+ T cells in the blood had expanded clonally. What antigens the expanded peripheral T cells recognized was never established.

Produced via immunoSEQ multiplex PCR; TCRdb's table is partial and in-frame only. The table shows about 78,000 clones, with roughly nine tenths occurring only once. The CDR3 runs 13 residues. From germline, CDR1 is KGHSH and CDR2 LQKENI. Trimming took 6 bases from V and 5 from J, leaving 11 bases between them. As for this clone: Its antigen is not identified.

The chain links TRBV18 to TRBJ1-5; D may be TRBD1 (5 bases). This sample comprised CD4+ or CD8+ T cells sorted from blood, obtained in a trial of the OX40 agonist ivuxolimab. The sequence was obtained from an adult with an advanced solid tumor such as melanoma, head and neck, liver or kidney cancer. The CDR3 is CASSPDSHQPQHF. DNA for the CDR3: TGTGCCAGCTCCCCCGACAGCCATCAGCCCCAGCATTTT.